Below are 27 T cell receptor beta chains sequenced from a single sample in a study of CD8 T cells in Susac syndrome. When the RNA was reverse transcribed, random hexamers were used with an input of about 0.45 to 1 ug. TCRdb re-derived calls from the immunoSEQ multiplex PCR reads in MiXCR, one entry per CDR3 protein. The sample lists under 200,000 distinct CDR3 sequences, just under 95% occurring once. The specimen sequenced was CD4+ T cells from PBMCs. The receptors stem from a human donor in good health.

This chain links TRBV9 with TRBJ2-7; D is perhaps TRBD1 or TRBD2 (5 bases each). The V gene's germline CDR1 is SGDLS and CDR2 YYNGEE. This CDR3 is built from 13 residues. V gave up 3 bases and J gave up 8 bases, with 15 bases separating them. CDR3 protein: CASSEDRDGQQYF. For the CDR3, the DNA is TGTGCCAGCAGCGAGGACCGGGACGGCCAGCAGTACTTC.

V gene TRBV5-4 combines with J gene TRBJ2-7, with D possibly being TRBD1 (6 bases). The CDR3 is 14 amino acids. Germline CDR1 SGHNT, CDR2 YYREEE (reference sequence). Trimming stripped 0 bases from V and 3 bases from J, with 10 bases between. CDR3 protein: CASSLGTGIYEQYF. The CDR3 DNA is TGTGCCAGCAGCTTGGGAACAGGGATCTACGAGCAGTACTTC.

The V call is TRBV12-3 or TRBV12-4, the J call TRBJ2-5; 9 nucleotides line up with TRBD1. The CDR3 sequence is 15 residues long. The junction had 9 bases not matched to a gene; V was cut back by 5 bases and J by 5 bases. CDR3: CASSLYRTGAETQYF. For the CDR3, the DNA is TGTGCCAGCAGTCTGTACCGGACAGGGGCTGAGACCCAGTACTTC.

The chain recombines TRBV20-1 with TRBJ2-3; 12 positions agree with TRBD2. The CDR3 runs to 15 residues. In germline, CDR1 is DFQATT, CDR2 SNEGSKA (reference sequence). V shed 0 bases, J shed 4 bases, and the junction held 2 bases outside the gene matches. The CDR3 protein is CSAREGTSGPDTQYF. The CDR3 nucleotides read TGCAGTGCTAGAGAGGGGACTAGCGGGCCAGATACGCAGTATTTT.

The V gene is TRBV11-1, the J gene TRBJ2-5; 8 bases agree with TRBD2. The CDR3 is 15 amino acids. The trim removed 6 bases at V and 4 bases at J, leaving 10 bases unmatched. CDR1 SGHAT and CDR2 FQDESV come from the germline V gene (reference sequence). As DNA, the CDR3 is TGTGCCAGCAGTTACGGACTAGCCCGGCGAGAGACCCAGTACTTC. It encodes CASSYGLARRETQYF.

The V call is TRBV9, the J call TRBJ1-6, with TRBD1 as a possible D gene (5 bases). The CDR3 is 15 residues long. Trimming took 3 bases from V and 11 from J, leaving 18 bases between them. CDR1 is SGDLS, CDR2 YYNGEE, per germline. The CDR3 loop is CASSALGGGGTPLHF. The CDR3 nucleotides are TGTGCCAGCAGCGCCCTCGGGGGGGGAGGGACACCCCTCCACTTT.

V usage is TRBV20-1 and J usage is TRBJ2-3, with D unresolved. V was cut by 6 bases and J by 6 bases, with 19 bases left in between. CDR3 length equals 14 residues. Germline V gene lookup returns CDR1 DFQATT and CDR2 SNEGSKA (reference sequence). The CDR3 DNA sequence: TGCAGTGCCCCCCGTACCCCGGCTATGGATACGCAGTATTTT. Protein product: CSAPRTPAMDTQYF.

The CDR3 spells CASSQAKIRGTEAFF. The CDR3 coding sequence is TGTGCCAGCAGCCAGGCAAAAATCCGAGGGACTGAAGCTTTCTTT. The V and J genes are TRBV3-1 and TRBJ1-1, with D unresolved. The CDR3 runs to 15 residues. The V gene's germline CDR1 is LGHDT and CDR2 YNNKEL (reference sequence). Between the trimmed V and J ends, which lost 3 bases and 5 bases, there was a span of 16 bases.

The chain carries TRBV12-3 or TRBV12-4 and TRBJ2-3; D tentatively fits TRBD1 or TRBD2 (5 bases each). Trimming left V 5 bases short and J 0 bases short, with 12 bases between. This CDR3 has 15 residues. DNA of the CDR3: TGTGCCAGCAGTCCACGGGACCGCAGCACAGATACGCAGTATTTT. This translates into CASSPRDRSTDTQYF.

The CDR3 DNA follows: TGTGCCAGCAGTTTATCACAGGGACGTGGCTACACCTTC. It codes for CASSLSQGRGYTF. This chain connects TRBV27 to TRBJ1-2; D may be TRBD1 (6 bases). Germline V gives CDR1 MNHEY, CDR2 SMNVEV (reference sequence). V gave up 0 bases and J gave up 7 bases, with 9 bases separating them. This CDR3 region has 13 residues.

This chain uses TRBV20-1 with TRBJ1-4; D may be TRBD1 (6 bases). The germline CDR1 and CDR2 sequences are DFQATT and SNEGSKA (reference sequence). The length of the CDR3 is 12 residues. As DNA, the CDR3 is TGCAGCGTTCAGGGGTTAGGTGAAAAACTGTTTTTT. Its protein product is CSVQGLGEKLFF.

V usage is TRBV20-1 and J usage is TRBJ1-2; D is undetermined. This CDR3 is 14 amino acids long. Germline V CDR1 and CDR2: DFQATT, SNEGSKA (reference sequence). V lost 3 bases to trimming and J lost 7 bases, with 18 bases between them. The CDR3 loop is CSASQPSEGRGYTF. Written as DNA, the CDR3 is TGCAGTGCTAGCCAACCATCAGAAGGTCGTGGCTACACCTTC.

V usage is TRBV7-9 and J usage is TRBJ1-2, with 10 bases fitting TRBD1. V trimming: 1 base; J trimming: 2 bases; junction bases outside the gene matches: 7. The CDR3 spans 17 residues. CDR1 and CDR2 from the germline V gene are SEHNR and FQNEAQ (reference sequence). The CDR3 DNA sequence: TGTGCCAGCAGCTTAGGGCGGATGGGACAGGGGAACTATGGCTACACCTTC. It is translated as CASSLGRMGQGNYGYTF.

The V gene is TRBV25-1, the J gene TRBJ2-7, with a possible D match to TRBD1 (6 bases). V dropped 4 bases and J dropped 1 base, with 14 bases sitting between them. CDR3 length: 15 residues. CDR1 is MGHDK, CDR2 SYGVNS, per germline. CDR3: CASSATGTPSYEQYF. In DNA form, the CDR3 reads TGTGCCAGCAGTGCAACCGGGACACCGTCCTACGAGCAGTACTTC.

The CDR3 DNA is TGCGCCAGCAGCCCGACAGCCAACCAAGAGACCCAGTACTTC. As protein: CASSPTANQETQYF. The V and J genes are TRBV5-1 and TRBJ2-5; D is perhaps TRBD1 (5 bases). Germline V gene lookup returns CDR1 SGHRS and CDR2 YFSETQ. This CDR3 has 14 residues. The V end lost 4 bases, the J end lost 0 bases, and 10 bases lay between the germline ends. The entire variable domain, with the rest obtained from reference TRBV5-1 and TRBJ2-5, is as follows: KAGVTQTPRYLIKTRGQQVTLSCSPISGHRSVSWYQQTPGQGLQFLFEYFSETQRNKGNFPGRFSGRQFSNSRSEMNVSTLELGDSALYLCASSPTANQETQYFGPGTRLLVL.

The CDR3 sequence: CASSGIVGMETQYF. The CDR3 nucleotides read TGTGCCAGCAGCGGAATCGTGGGGATGGAGACCCAGTACTTC. This chain joins TRBV7-2 and TRBJ2-5; D remains unclear. V shed 5 bases and J shed 5 bases, with 15 bases lying between them. Germline CDR1 and CDR2: SGHTA and FQGNSA. CDR3 length: 14 amino acids.

The rearrangement uses TRBV7-6 and TRBJ1-2, with unresolved D. Looked up from germline, CDR1 is SGHVS and CDR2 is FNYEAQ. V was shortened by 4 bases and J by 5 bases, with 11 bases between the two germline ends. The CDR3 consists of 13 residues. CDR3 nucleotide sequence: TGTGCCAGCAGCTCGACTTACCTTTATGGCTACACCTTC. This translates into CASSSTYLYGYTF.

V usage is TRBV10-3 and J usage is TRBJ2-7, with D possibly matching TRBD1 (5 bases). Per germline, CDR1 ENHRY and CDR2 SYGVKD. Trimming stripped 6 bases from V and 2 bases from J, with 11 bases between. CDR3 length: 13 amino acids. The CDR3 reads CAIRPDMTYEQYF. The CDR3 bases are TGTGCCATCAGACCGGACATGACCTACGAGCAGTACTTC.

The J gene is TRBJ2-7, the V gene TRBV25-1; 9 bases fit TRBD2. The CDR3 covers 14 residues. J gave up 2 bases and V 2 bases, and 1 base lay outside the gene matches. Germline V gives CDR1 MGHDK, CDR2 SYGVNS. CDR3: CASSELAGPYEQYF. The CDR3 nucleotides are TGTGCCAGCAGTGAACTAGCGGGGCCCTACGAGCAGTACTTC.

The chain uses TRBV9 and TRBJ1-2; D remains unclear. Trimming removed 0 bases at V and 2 bases at J, with 14 bases between. The V gene's germline CDR1 is SGDLS and CDR2 YYNGEE. This CDR3 region has 16 residues. The CDR3 is CASSVAPTGNNYGYTF. DNA of the CDR3: TGTGCCAGCAGCGTAGCCCCCACTGGAAACAACTATGGCTACACCTTC.

The rearrangement uses TRBV23-1 and TRBJ2-6, with D uncertain. TRBV23-1 is given ORF status, its function remaining uncertain. Trimming removed 2 bases at V and 4 bases at J, with 12 bases between. The CDR3 runs to 16 residues. The chain's CDR3 is CASSQLPDLGANVLTF. In nucleotides, the CDR3 is TGCGCCAGCAGTCAACTTCCGGACCTCGGGGCCAACGTCCTGACTTTC.

This clonotype was detected once. V gene TRBV5-4 combines with J gene TRBJ2-1, with 10 bases lining up with TRBD2. V was pared by 4 bases and J by 4 bases, with 11 bases of the junction left unmatched. Germline lookup yields CDR1 SGHNT and CDR2 YYREEE (reference sequence). The CDR3 totals 17 residues. This CDR3 is CASSPQLLAGSYNEQFF. In DNA form, the CDR3 reads TGTGCCAGCAGCCCGCAACTACTAGCGGGGTCTTACAATGAGCAGTTCTTC.

The chain has TRBV3-1 and TRBJ1-1, with D maybe TRBD1 (6 bases). The CDR3 is made up of 16 amino acids. V lost 1 base to trimming and J lost 5 bases, with 17 bases between them. Germline-derived CDR1 and CDR2 are LGHDT and YNNKEL (reference sequence). The CDR3 nucleotides are TGTGCCAGCAGCCAAGCCAGTATACAGGGCAGGACTGAAGCTTTCTTT. Translation: CASSQASIQGRTEAFF. Filled out from reference TRBV3-1 and TRBJ1-1, the complete variable domain reads DTAVSQTPKYLVTQMGNDKSIKCEQNLGHDTMYWYKQDSKKFLKIMFSYNNKELIINETVPNRFSPKSPDKAHLNLHINSLELGDSAVYFCASSQASIQGRTEAFFGQGTRLTVV.

The chain joins TRBV2 to TRBJ2-3; D is unclear. The CDR3 runs to 12 residues. Germline V gives CDR1 SNHLY, CDR2 FYNNEI. Between the trimmed V and J ends, which lost 4 bases and 6 bases, there was a span of 8 bases. DNA for the CDR3: TGTGCCAGCAGTGGGTATTCGGATACGCAGTATTTT. It yields the protein CASSGYSDTQYF.

The V and J genes are TRBV18 and TRBJ2-5; D remains unclear. In germline, CDR1 is KGHSH, CDR2 LQKENI. The length of the CDR3 is 14 residues. V dropped 3 bases and J dropped 4 bases, with 12 bases sitting between them. CDR3 sequence (DNA): TGTGCCAGCTCACCGTTACCCCAGGCAGAGACCCAGTACTTC. Protein: CASSPLPQAETQYF.

The chain employs TRBV12-3 or TRBV12-4 and TRBJ1-5, with TRBD1 matching 7 bases. V shed 6 bases, J shed 7 bases, and the junction held 9 bases outside the gene matches. This CDR3 spans 14 amino acids. CDR3 sequence reads: CASSPGRGQQPQHF. The CDR3 bases are TGTGCCAGCAGCCCAGGGAGGGGGCAACAGCCCCAGCATTTT.

The chain links TRBV29-1 to TRBJ2-2, with 7 positions matching TRBD1. V was clipped by 7 bases and J by 2 bases; unmatched bases: 7. Germline lookup yields CDR1 SQVTM and CDR2 ANQGSEA. This CDR3 has 14 residues. This CDR3 is CSALGGSNTGELFF. CDR3 nucleotide sequence: TGCAGCGCCCTAGGGGGCAGCAACACCGGGGAGCTGTTTTTT.